This T cell receptor (beta chain) was profiled in a study of T-cell reconstitution after alpha-beta-depleted transplantation in children. Broader study findings: Expanded clones from the graft, numbering several hundred, reportedly supplied alpha-beta T cells about two months after transplant. Newly produced T cells mostly provided counts and TCRbeta diversity after one year, as hyperexpanded clones declined.

Remarks on this clonotype: Its antigen is currently unknown.

Germline lookup yields CDR1 LNHNV and CDR2 YYDKDF (reference sequence). The CDR3 is 11 residues long. Trimming stripped 6 bases from V and 7 bases from J, with 6 bases between. This sample's TCRbeta library carried unique molecular identifier barcodes. One entry per CDR3 protein results from TCRdb running MiXCR on the PCR reads. The repertoire includes about 500,000 distinct CDR3 sequences, over 10% of them detected once, and less than 15% sits in the top ten. The clonotype was recovered from a female patient between 2 and 15 years old who had a stem cell transplant for aplastic anemia, so the T cells may come from the graft donor. The J gene is TRBJ2-2, the V gene TRBV15; the D is unclear. The sample here was PBMCs, mostly from graft donor cells, taken 180 days after TCRalphabeta/CD19-depleted stem cell transplant. The CDR3 region has the DNA TGTGCCACCAGGGTGCTCGGGGAGCTGTTTTTT. It yields the protein CATRVLGELFF.